This passage covers 4 T cell receptor beta chains from one sample sequenced in a study of control samples from healthy donors and cancer patients. Measured with immunoSEQ multiplex PCR; TCRdb has only the in-frame clones, and not every one. The sample holds approximately 170,000 clones, 91% seen once. Sequenced material: blood. The receptors shown here come from a woman in her twenties or thirties in good health.

The chain carries TRBV27 and TRBJ1-1; D perhaps matches TRBD1 (5 bases). V was clipped by 2 bases and J by 6 bases, with 10 bases between them. Germline CDR1 reads MNHEY; CDR2 reads SMNVEV (reference sequence). This CDR3 region has 13 residues. Here the CDR3 DNA reads TGTGCCAGCAGTTTAACGGGGGGATCTGAAGCTTTCTTT. Protein: CASSLTGGSEAFF.

The V gene is TRBV5-1, the J gene TRBJ2-1, with TRBD1 matching over 10 bases. CDR1 SGHRS and CDR2 YFSETQ come from the germline V gene. There are 15 residues in the CDR3. Trimming cost V 0 bases and J 8 bases; bases outside gene matches: 5. CDR3 DNA: TGCGCCAGCAGCTTGGCCGACAGGGGGCGAGATGAGCAGTTCTTC. It encodes CASSLADRGRDEQFF. Full variable domain (missing parts from reference TRBV5-1 and TRBJ2-1): KAGVTQTPRYLIKTRGQQVTLSCSPISGHRSVSWYQQTPGQGLQFLFEYFSETQRNKGNFPGRFSGRQFSNSRSEMNVSTLELGDSALYLCASSLADRGRDEQFFGPGTRLTVL.

V usage is TRBV28 and J usage is TRBJ1-2; D possibly corresponds to TRBD1 (6 bases). Germline lookup yields CDR1 MDHEN and CDR2 SYDVKM. The ends were cut back, 3 bases at V and 8 bases at J, with 10 bases in the middle. The CDR3 covers 12 residues. CDR3 DNA sequence: TGTGCCAGCAGTTTCCCCAGGGGAGGCTACACCTTC. As protein: CASSFPRGGYTF.

The chain uses TRBV5-1 and TRBJ2-3, with 11 positions matching TRBD2. Germline CDR1 is SGHRS and CDR2 is YFSETQ. The CDR3 is 16 residues long. The V gene end was trimmed by 2 bases and the J gene end by 2 bases; junction bases not matched to a gene: 4. CDR3 DNA: TGCGCCAGCAGCTTCTTAGCGGGGGGGTACACAGATACGCAGTATTTT. Translating gives CASSFLAGGYTDTQYF.